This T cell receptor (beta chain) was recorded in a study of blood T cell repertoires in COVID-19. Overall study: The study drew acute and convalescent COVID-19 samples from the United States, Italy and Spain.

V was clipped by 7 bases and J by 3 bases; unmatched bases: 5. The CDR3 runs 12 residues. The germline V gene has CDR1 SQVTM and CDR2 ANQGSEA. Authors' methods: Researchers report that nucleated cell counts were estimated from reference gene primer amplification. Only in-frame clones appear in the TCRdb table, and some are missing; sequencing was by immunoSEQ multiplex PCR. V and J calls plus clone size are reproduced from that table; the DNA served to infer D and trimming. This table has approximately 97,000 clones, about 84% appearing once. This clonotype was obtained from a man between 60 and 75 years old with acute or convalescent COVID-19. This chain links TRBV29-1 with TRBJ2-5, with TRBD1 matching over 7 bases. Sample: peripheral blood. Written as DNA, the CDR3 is TGCAGCGCTAGGACAGGAGAAGAGACCCAGTACTTC. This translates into CSARTGEETQYF.